These T cell receptor beta chains were read from a single sample in a study of radiotherapy plus CTLA-4 blockade in lung cancer. Produced via immunoSEQ multiplex PCR; TCRdb's table is partial and in-frame only. This table holds over 85,000 clones, roughly 74% found once. Sequenced material: peripheral blood, taken from a patient treated with radiotherapy plus ipilimumab. These receptors came from a human donor with non-small cell lung cancer who had a partial response to radiotherapy plus ipilimumab. Some clones in this sample may be carry-over from other donors' samples. CDR3s include the opening cysteine and the closing phenylalanine or tryptophan. Fields, in order: D gene, V gene, clone size, J gene, CDR3 DNA, CDR3 protein. The D gene is left open where the match is weak. Part of the rows lack a size; the others show once, few, many or a class for expanded clones.

D: TRBD2
V: TRBV28
size: -
J: TRBJ2-1
DNA: TGTGCCAGCAGGATAGCGGGAGGGCCCTACAATGAGCAGTTCTTC
CDR3: CASRIAGGPYNEQFF

D: -
V: TRBV28
size: -
J: TRBJ1-2
DNA: TGTGCCAGCAGCAGGGATGTACAGGTCCATGGCTACACCTTC
CDR3: CASSRDVQVHGYTF

D: TRBD1
V: TRBV2
size: -
J: TRBJ2-1
DNA: TGTGCCAGCAGGGGACCGGGACAGGTGATTTACAATGAGCAGTTCTTC
CDR3: CASRGPGQVIYNEQFF

D: TRBD1
V: TRBV28
size: -
J: TRBJ1-2
DNA: TGTGCCAGCAGGGCGACAGGGGCTAACTATGGCTACACCTTC
CDR3: CASRATGANYGYTF

D: TRBD1
V: TRBV19
size: few
J: TRBJ1-1
DNA: TGTGCCAGTAGTTTCACAGGGGACGGCACTGAAGCTTTCTTT
CDR3: CASSFTGDGTEAFF

D: -
V: TRBV2
size: -
J: TRBJ1-1
DNA: TGTGCCAGCAGTACAAGAGGGATGAACACTGAAGCTTTCTTT
CDR3: CASSTRGMNTEAFF

D: TRBD1
V: TRBV7-3
size: -
J: TRBJ1-1
DNA: TGTGCCAGCAGCTTCACAGGGGGCACCACTGAAGCTTTCTTT
CDR3: CASSFTGGTTEAFF

D: -
V: TRBV10-3
size: few
J: TRBJ1-5
DNA: TGTGCCATCAGTGAGTCGTTTGCGGGGACTAGCAATCAGCCCCAGCATTTT
CDR3: CAISESFAGTSNQPQHF

D: -
V: TRBV28
size: few
J: TRBJ2-1
DNA: TGTGCCAGCAGTGGAGGGAGCCCAAGCTCCTACAATGAGCAGTTCTTC
CDR3: CASSGGSPSSYNEQFF

D: -
V: TRBV7-9
size: -
J: TRBJ1-4
DNA: TGTGCCAGCAGCCGGGGGGGGGCAGGAGAAAAACTGTTTTTT
CDR3: CASSRGGAGEKLFF

D: -
V: TRBV7-9
size: -
J: TRBJ2-1
DNA: TGTGCCAGCAGACCCGGAGGTCCTAGCTCCTACAGTGAGCAGTTCTTC
CDR3: CASRPGGPSSYSEQFF

D: TRBD2
V: TRBV5-1
size: -
J: TRBJ2-1
DNA: TGCGCCAGCAGCTTGGGACATAGCCCGGGACTAGGCTCCTACAATGAGCAGTTCTTC
CDR3: CASSLGHSPGLGSYNEQFF

D: TRBD2
V: TRBV18
size: -
J: TRBJ2-5
DNA: TGTGCCAGCTCACCAACGGGACTAGCGGGGACCCAAGAGACCCAGTACTTC
CDR3: CASSPTGLAGTQETQYF

D: -
V: TRBV9
size: -
J: TRBJ2-7
DNA: TGTGCCAGCAGCGTAGACCTCAGGCGCGAGCAGTACTTC
CDR3: CASSVDLRREQYF

D: TRBD1
V: TRBV19
size: -
J: TRBJ1-4
DNA: TGTGCCAGTAGAGACAGGGCAGCAACTAATGAAAAACTGTTTTTT
CDR3: CASRDRAATNEKLFF

D: -
V: TRBV4-3
size: -
J: TRBJ1-2
DNA: TGCGCCAGCAGCCAAGATAGTAGTTCCGGCTATGGCTACACCTTC
CDR3: CASSQDSSSGYGYTF

D: -
V: TRBV7-3
size: -
J: TRBJ1-3
DNA: TGTGCCAGCAGCTTAGATAGTGGTTCTGGAAACACCATATATTTT
CDR3: CASSLDSGSGNTIYF

D: -
V: TRBV5-6
size: few
J: TRBJ1-3
DNA: TGTGCCAGCAGCTTTGGCAGGGCCGGAAACACCATATATTTT
CDR3: CASSFGRAGNTIYF

D: TRBD1
V: TRBV29-1
size: -
J: TRBJ1-1
DNA: TGCAGCGTTGGGGCCGGACAGGGCCTTGAAGCTTTCTTT
CDR3: CSVGAGQGLEAFF

D: -
V: TRBV7-6
size: -
J: TRBJ2-2
DNA: TGTGCCAGCAGCTCGACAGGACCCCACACCGGGGAGCTGTTTTTT
CDR3: CASSSTGPHTGELFF